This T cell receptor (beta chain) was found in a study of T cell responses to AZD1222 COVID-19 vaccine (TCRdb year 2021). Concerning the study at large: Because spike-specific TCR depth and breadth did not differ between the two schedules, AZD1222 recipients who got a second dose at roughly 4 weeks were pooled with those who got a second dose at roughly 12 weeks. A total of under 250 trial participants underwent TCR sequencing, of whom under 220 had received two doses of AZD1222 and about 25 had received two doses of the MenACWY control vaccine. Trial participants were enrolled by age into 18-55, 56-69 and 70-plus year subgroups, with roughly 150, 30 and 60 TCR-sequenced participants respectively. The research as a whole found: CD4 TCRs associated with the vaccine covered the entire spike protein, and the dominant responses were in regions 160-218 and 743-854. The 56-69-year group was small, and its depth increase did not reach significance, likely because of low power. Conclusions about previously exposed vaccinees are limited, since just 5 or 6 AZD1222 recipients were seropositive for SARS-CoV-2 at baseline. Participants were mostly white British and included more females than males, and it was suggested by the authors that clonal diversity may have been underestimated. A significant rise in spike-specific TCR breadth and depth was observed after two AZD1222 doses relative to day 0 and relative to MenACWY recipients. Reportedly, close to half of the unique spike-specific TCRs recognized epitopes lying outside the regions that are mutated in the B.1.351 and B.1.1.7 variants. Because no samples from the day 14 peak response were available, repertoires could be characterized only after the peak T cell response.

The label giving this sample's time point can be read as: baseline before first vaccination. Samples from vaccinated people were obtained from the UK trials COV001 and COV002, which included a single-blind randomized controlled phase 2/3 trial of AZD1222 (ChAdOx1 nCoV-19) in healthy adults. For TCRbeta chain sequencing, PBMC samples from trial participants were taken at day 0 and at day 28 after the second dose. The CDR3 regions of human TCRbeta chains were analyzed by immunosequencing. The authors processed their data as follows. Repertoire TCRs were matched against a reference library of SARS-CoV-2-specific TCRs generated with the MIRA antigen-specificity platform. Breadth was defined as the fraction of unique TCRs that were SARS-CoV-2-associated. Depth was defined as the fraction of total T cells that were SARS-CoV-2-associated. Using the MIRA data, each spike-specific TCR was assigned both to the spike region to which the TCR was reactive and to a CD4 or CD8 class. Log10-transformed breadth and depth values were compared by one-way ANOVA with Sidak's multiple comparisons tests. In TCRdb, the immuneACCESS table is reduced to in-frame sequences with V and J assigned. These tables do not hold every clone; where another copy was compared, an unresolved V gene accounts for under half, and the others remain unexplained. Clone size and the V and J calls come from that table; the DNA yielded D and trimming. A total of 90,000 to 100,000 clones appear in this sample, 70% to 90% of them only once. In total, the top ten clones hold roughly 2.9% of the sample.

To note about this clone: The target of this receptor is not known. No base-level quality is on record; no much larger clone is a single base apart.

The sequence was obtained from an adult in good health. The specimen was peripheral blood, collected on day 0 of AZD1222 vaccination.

The DNA is as follows: TGCGCCAGCAGCCAGGACAGCTACGAGCAGTACTTC. Translated, this gives CASSQDSYEQYF. In this chain, TRBV5-1 is recombined with TRBJ2-7, with TRBD1 tentatively as D gene (6 bases match). Reading the germline V gene gives CDR1 SGHRS and CDR2 YFSETQ. Counted from cysteine to phenylalanine, this CDR3 has 12 amino acids. The read is trimmed to its CDR3 DNA, 36 bases read in frame from base 1. V loses 4 bases of germline sequence and J loses 3 bases, and the interval between the two ends is 8 bases.